This T cell receptor beta chain is from a study of blood T cell repertoires in COVID-19. Study information: Sites across the United States, Italy and Spain contributed samples from acute and convalescent COVID-19.

Measured with immunoSEQ multiplex PCR; TCRdb has only the in-frame clones, and not every one. The repertoire holds tens of thousands of clones, with over 70% as singletons. The CDR3 totals 14 residues. Trimming left V 2 bases short and J 5 bases short, with 13 bases between. Germline values: CDR1 SGHRS, CDR2 YFSETQ. The sequencing input was peripheral blood. This receptor was identified in a human donor in a cohort sampled during active COVID-19. V usage is TRBV5-1 and J usage is TRBJ2-5; D perhaps matches TRBD1 (8 bases). The CDR3 protein is CASSFGQGGETQYF. The CDR3 DNA reads as TGCGCCAGCAGCTTCGGACAGGGAGGGGAGACCCAGTACTTC.